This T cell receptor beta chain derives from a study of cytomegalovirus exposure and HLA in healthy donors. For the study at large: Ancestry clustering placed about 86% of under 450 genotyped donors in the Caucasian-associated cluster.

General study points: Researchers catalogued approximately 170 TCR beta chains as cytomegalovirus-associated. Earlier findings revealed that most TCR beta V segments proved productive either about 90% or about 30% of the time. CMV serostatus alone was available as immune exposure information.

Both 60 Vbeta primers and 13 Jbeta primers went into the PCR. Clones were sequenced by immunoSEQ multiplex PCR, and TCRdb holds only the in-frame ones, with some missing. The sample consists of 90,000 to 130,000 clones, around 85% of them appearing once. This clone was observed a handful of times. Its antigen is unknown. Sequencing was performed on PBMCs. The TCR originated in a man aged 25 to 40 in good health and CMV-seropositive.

The CDR3 DNA reads as TGTGCCAGCAGTACAAACGCACACAACACTGAAGCTTTCTTT. Translation gives CASSTNAHNTEAFF. J is TRBJ1-1 and V is TRBV6-6, with no clear D. The CDR3 runs to 14 residues. CDR1 MNHNY and CDR2 SVGAGI come from the germline V gene (reference sequence). V lost 5 bases to trimming and J lost 2 bases, with 12 bases between them.